The 5 T cell receptor beta chains presented below share a single source sample, sequenced in a study of lymphopenia after photon versus proton radiotherapy. The repertoire was sequenced with immunoSEQ multiplex PCR; TCRdb's copy has only in-frame clones and lacks some. The data contain about 70,000 clones, 92% of them singletons. Material: peripheral blood, obtained from a patient treated with photon-based radiotherapy. Source of these receptors: a middle-aged woman with cholangiocarcinoma.

This clone occurred once. The V call is TRBV28, the J call TRBJ1-4; 7 bases map to TRBD1. CDR1 is MDHEN and CDR2 is SYDVKM in the germline V gene. Germline trimming cut 6 bases from V and 8 bases from J; bases unmatched to any gene: 15. This CDR3 region has 16 residues. The CDR3 DNA reads as TGTGCCAGCAGGCCAAGGGGTGGGACAGCGGGGGAAAAACTGTTTTTT. Translation gives CASRPRGGTAGEKLFF.

CDR3 in amino acids: CASSQGAGNTIYF. The CDR3 DNA sequence: TGCGCCAGCAGCCAAGGGGCTGGAAACACCATATATTTT. This chain uses TRBV4-1 with TRBJ1-3; D call uncertain. The CDR3 totals 13 residues. Germline V gene data show CDR1 as MGHRA and CDR2 as YSYEKL. Trimming took off 1 base at V and 2 bases at J, with 3 bases between the two ends.

This chain links TRBV19 with TRBJ1-4; 7 bases are shared with TRBD1. V shed 5 bases, J shed 8 bases, and the junction held 8 bases outside the gene matches. The CDR3 is made up of 14 amino acids. Germline loops: CDR1 LNHDA, CDR2 SQIVND (reference sequence). CDR3 sequence reads: CASSYDRVKEKLFF. DNA for the CDR3: TGTGCCAGTAGTTACGACAGGGTGAAGGAAAAACTGTTTTTT.

The V gene is TRBV5-1, the J gene TRBJ2-3, with 7 nucleotides matching TRBD2. Germline lookup yields CDR1 SGHRS and CDR2 YFSETQ. V trimming: 9 bases; J trimming: 5 bases; junction bases outside the gene matches: 9. The CDR3 is 13 residues long. CDR3: CATSRGSGDTQYF. The CDR3 coding sequence is TGCGCCACTTCACGCGGGAGCGGAGATACGCAGTATTTT.

The chain carries TRBV6-6 and TRBJ2-7; 8 bases line up with TRBD1. V was clipped by 1 base and J by 6 bases; unmatched bases: 2. The CDR3 is 13 amino acids. CDR1 and CDR2 (germline): MNHNY, SVGAGI (reference sequence). In DNA form, the CDR3 reads TGTGCCAGCAGTTACTTAGACAGGGGCGAGCAGTACTTC. Its protein is CASSYLDRGEQYF.